This TCR beta chain was captured by sequencing in a study of blood T cell repertoires in COVID-19. Study in general: The samples span acute and convalescent COVID-19 from the United States, Italy and Spain.

Germline CDR1 SGHDN, CDR2 FVKESK. V trimming: 4 bases; J trimming: 1 base; junction bases outside the gene matches: 2. The CDR3 contains 14 residues. Only in-frame clones appear in the TCRdb table, and some are missing; sequencing was by immunoSEQ multiplex PCR. The sample has about 150,000 clones, 80% to 90% seen once; the top ten hold around 6.5%. This TCR was sampled from a man older than 75 with acute or convalescent COVID-19. The rearrangement links TRBV14 to TRBJ1-1; TRBD1 agrees at 8 bases. Sequencing used peripheral blood. CDR3 protein: CASSLGQANTEAFF. CDR3 in DNA: TGTGCCAGCAGCCTGGGACAGGCGAACACTGAAGCTTTCTTT.